The 10 T cell receptor beta chains reported below all come from one sample, sequenced in a study of T cell changes during pregnancy in multiple sclerosis (dated by TCRdb to between 2017 and 2020). The library was generated by the immunoSEQ multiplex PCR assay. Not all clones reach the TCRdb copy of this immuneACCESS table, which keeps in-frame sequences only. Checked studies attribute under half of the gap to unresolved V genes and leave the rest unexplained. A total of approximately 82,000 clones appear in this sample, about 89% of them only once. Together, the top ten hold approximately 0.43% of the sample. Material: CD4+ T cells from peripheral blood mononuclear cells, obtained in the second trimester of pregnancy. These receptors all come from a female donor with multiple sclerosis, enrolled in a pregnancy study.

The chain uses TRBV5-6 and TRBJ1-4; D not resolved. Germline V lookup: CDR1 SGHDT, CDR2 YYEEEE. The CDR3 is 14 residues long. The V end lost 1 base, the J end lost 8 bases, and 12 bases lay between the germline ends. The CDR3 reads CASSLFSGGEKLFF. In DNA, the CDR3 is TGTGCCAGCAGCTTGTTTTCAGGAGGAGAAAAACTGTTTTTT.

The DNA of the CDR3 is TGTGCCAGCAGTCCCGGGACAGGTGGCGAAAAACTGTTTTTT. It codes for CASSPGTGGEKLFF. This chain connects TRBV28 to TRBJ1-4, with 8 positions matching TRBD1. Germline CDR1 MDHEN, CDR2 SYDVKM. J lost 8 bases, V lost 5 bases, and 7 bases had no gene match. The CDR3 is made up of 14 amino acids.

This chain uses TRBV18 with TRBJ2-7, with D perhaps matching TRBD1 (6 bases). Deletions cut 3 bases from V and 2 bases from J, with 14 bases between. The germline CDR1 and CDR2 sequences are KGHSH and LQKENI. There are 15 residues in the CDR3. The CDR3 spells CASSPEQGFAYEQYF. The CDR3 coding sequence is TGTGCCAGCTCACCGGAACAGGGTTTCGCCTACGAGCAGTACTTC.

The V and J genes are TRBV30 and TRBJ2-3; D is unclear. Per germline, CDR1 GTSNPN and CDR2 SVGIG (reference sequence). CDR3 size: 14 residues. Trimming shortened V by 0 bases and J by 1 base, and 8 bases separated the two germline ends. The CDR3 DNA is TGTGCCTGGAGTGTTCGACGGGGCACAGATACGCAGTATTTT. It is translated as CAWSVRRGTDTQYF.

The gene calls are TRBV27 and TRBJ1-5; tentative D call: TRBD1 (6 bases). From germline, CDR1 is MNHEY and CDR2 SMNVEV (reference sequence). This CDR3 spans 15 amino acids. V lost 5 bases and J 2 bases, leaving 13 bases between the germline ends. CDR3: CASSPTGWGNQPQHF. For the CDR3, the DNA is TGTGCCAGCAGTCCTACAGGGTGGGGCAATCAGCCCCAGCATTTT.

This clone was recorded many times. The chain combines TRBV20-1 with TRBJ2-5; D unresolved. Per germline, CDR1 DFQATT and CDR2 SNEGSKA (reference sequence). Trimming cost V 5 bases and J 5 bases, with 9 bases left between them. This CDR3 spans 11 amino acids. In DNA form, the CDR3 reads TGCAGTGCTGAGTTTTCGGAGACCCAGTACTTC. This gives the protein CSAEFSETQYF.

The CDR3 coding sequence is TGTGCCAGCAGCCCTCGGGGGGAGCTCTACGAGCAGTACTTC. Translation gives CASSPRGELYEQYF. The chain recombines TRBV6-5 with TRBJ2-7; 7 bases fit TRBD2. Germline CDR1 is MNHEY and CDR2 is SVGAGI. With V trimmed by 6 bases and J by 3 bases, 8 bases remained unmatched. The CDR3 totals 14 residues.

The rearrangement joins TRBV19 to TRBJ2-5; D gene ambiguous. This CDR3 comprises 15 residues. V was trimmed by 3 bases and J by 2 bases, leaving 13 bases between them. Looked up from germline, CDR1 is LNHDA and CDR2 is SQIVND (reference sequence). This CDR3 reads CASSIGASRQETQYF. The CDR3 bases are TGTGCCAGTAGTATTGGAGCCTCCCGACAAGAGACCCAGTACTTC.

The rearrangement uses TRBV6-1 and TRBJ2-7; a weak D match, TRBD2 (6 bases). The germline V and J ends were trimmed by 4 bases and 5 bases, with 12 bases remaining between them. The germline V gene encodes CDR1 MNHNS and CDR2 SASEGT. There are 13 residues in the CDR3. For the CDR3, the DNA is TGTGCCAGCAGTGGCGCGGGGTCCCACGAGCAGTACTTC. This translates into CASSGAGSHEQYF.

V is TRBV5-6 and J is TRBJ1-1; 7 nucleotides agree with TRBD1. Trimming took 2 bases from V and 1 from J; bases not matched to a gene: 2. CDR3 size: 14 residues. The germline gives CDR1 SGHDT, CDR2 YYEEEE. The CDR3 loop is CASSLGGGNTEAFF. CDR3 coding DNA: TGTGCCAGCAGCTTAGGGGGCGGGAACACTGAAGCTTTCTTT.